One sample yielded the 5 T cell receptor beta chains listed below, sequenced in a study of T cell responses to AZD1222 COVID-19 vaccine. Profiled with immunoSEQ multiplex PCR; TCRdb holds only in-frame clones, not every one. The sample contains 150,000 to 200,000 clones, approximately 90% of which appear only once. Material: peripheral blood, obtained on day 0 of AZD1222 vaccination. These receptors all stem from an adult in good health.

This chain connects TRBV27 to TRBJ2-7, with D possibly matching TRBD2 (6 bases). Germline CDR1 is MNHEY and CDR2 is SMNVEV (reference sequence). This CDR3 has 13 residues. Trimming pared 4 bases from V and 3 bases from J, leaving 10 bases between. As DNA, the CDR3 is TGTGCCAGCAGTTCGGGGGTCTTCTACGAGCAGTACTTC. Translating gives CASSSGVFYEQYF.

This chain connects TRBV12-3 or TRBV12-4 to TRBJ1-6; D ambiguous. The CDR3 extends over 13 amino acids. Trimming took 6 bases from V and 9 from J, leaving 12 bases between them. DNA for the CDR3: TGTGCCAGCAGACAGACGGGAGGTTCACCCCTCCACTTT. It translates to CASRQTGGSPLHF.

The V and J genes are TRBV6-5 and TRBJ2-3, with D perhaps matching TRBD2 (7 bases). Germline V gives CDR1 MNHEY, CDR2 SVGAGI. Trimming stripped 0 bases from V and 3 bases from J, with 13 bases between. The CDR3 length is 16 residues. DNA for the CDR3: TGTGCCAGCAGTTACTCTCCGGGGGGCGGGACAGATACGCAGTATTTT. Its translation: CASSYSPGGGTDTQYF.

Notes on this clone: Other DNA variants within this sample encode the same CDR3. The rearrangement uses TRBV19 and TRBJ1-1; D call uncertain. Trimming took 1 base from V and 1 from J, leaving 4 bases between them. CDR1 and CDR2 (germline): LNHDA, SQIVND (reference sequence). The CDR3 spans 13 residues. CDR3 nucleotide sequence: TGTGCCAGTAGTATAGGAGGGAACACTGAAGCTTTCTTT. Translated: CASSIGGNTEAFF.

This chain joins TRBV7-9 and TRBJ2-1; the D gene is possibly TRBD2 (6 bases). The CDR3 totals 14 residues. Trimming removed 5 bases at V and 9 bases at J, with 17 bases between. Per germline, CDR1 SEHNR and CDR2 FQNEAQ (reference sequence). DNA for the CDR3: TGTGCCAGCAGCCAACGGCCGGGAGTCGTTGAGCAGTTCTTC. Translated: CASSQRPGVVEQFF.